This T cell receptor (beta chain) came from a study of T-cell memory formation after mild COVID-19. In TCRdb, the 5' RACE reads were re-called with MiXCR into one record per CDR3 protein. The data contain some 86,000 distinct CDR3 sequences, more than 20% of them singletons. The CDR3 sequence is 13 residues long. Germline CDR1 MGHRA, CDR2 YSYEKL. Germline trimming cut 5 bases from V and 7 bases from J; bases unmatched to any gene: 5. Sequenced input: PBMCs or a T cell subset sorted from them (not recorded which). The rearrangement joins TRBV4-1 to TRBJ1-2; 9 bases line up with TRBD1. The sequence derives from a man aged 18 to 35 who had mild COVID-19 (a few samples of this study predate the infection). Cell type and time point are not known. CDR3: CASSYTGGGGYTF. DNA of the CDR3: TGCGCCAGCAGCTATACAGGGGGCGGTGGCTACACCTTC.